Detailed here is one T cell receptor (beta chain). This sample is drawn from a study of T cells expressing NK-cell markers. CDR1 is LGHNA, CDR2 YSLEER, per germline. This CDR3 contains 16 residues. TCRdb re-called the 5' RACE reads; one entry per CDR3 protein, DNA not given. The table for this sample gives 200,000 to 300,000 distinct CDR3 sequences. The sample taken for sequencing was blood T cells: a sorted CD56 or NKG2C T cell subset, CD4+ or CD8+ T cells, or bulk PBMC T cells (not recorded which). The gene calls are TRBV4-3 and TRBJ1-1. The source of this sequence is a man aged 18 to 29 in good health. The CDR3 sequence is CASSQETGFMNTEAFF.